One TCR beta chain is described in this entry. The antigen is not known. This specimen comes from a study of shared clonotypes between healthy human individuals. Study-level information: Every donor yielded three CD4 naive, three CD4 memory, two CD8 naive and one CD8 memory plate.

Germline loops: CDR1 SNHLY, CDR2 FYNNEI. Germline trimming cut 5 bases from V and 6 bases from J; bases unmatched to any gene: 12. CDR3 length equals 17 residues. Findings of the study overall: The authors expected sequencing depth to affect clonotype sharing among donors.

The authors distributed each subset's genomic DNA evenly over several immunoSEQ plates. Sequenced by immunoSEQ multiplex PCR; TCRdb stores in-frame clones only, minus some. This sample has roughly 2.5 million clones, with just over 90% found just once. None of the donors, who were healthy HIV-negative adults, had recently had acute infections or vaccinations. The rearrangement uses TRBV2 and TRBJ2-3; 12 nucleotides match TRBD2. The receptor was derived from a man aged 18 to 35 in good health. The sequenced sample consisted of naive CD4+ T cells sorted from blood. Subset reported: CD45RA+ positively selected. The CDR3 protein is CASSRTSGATSSDTQYF. CDR3 nucleotides: TGTGCCAGCAGTCGGACTAGCGGGGCAACCTCCTCGGATACGCAGTATTTT.